This T cell receptor (beta chain) originates from a study of human T cells and chemical hapten exposure. Trimming left V 0 bases short and J 5 bases short, with 16 bases between. The CDR3 is 16 amino acids. CDR1 is MNHEY, CDR2 SVGAGI, per germline. Study findings and constraints: Given that the donors had alopecia, their immune response may differ from that seen in healthy people. TCRs above 1 in 1000 frequency stayed constant with DPC sensitization. Expanded TCR sets contained significantly more large CDR3 similarity clusters than controls. A positive correlation with patch test score was shown by PT1 expanded TCR counts.

TCRdb called the RACE reads again in MiXCR, with one record for every CDR3 protein. This sample has 100,000 to 120,000 distinct CDR3 sequences, with roughly a third found just once. This clonotype appeared a few times. The antigen remains undetermined. Noted time point: patch test 3, about 24 weeks after DPC sensitization. Treatment of the sample: therapeutic diphenylcyclopropenone sensitization with weekly scalp DPC. The source was whole blood, collected in connection with sensitization to the hapten diphenylcyclopropenone (DPC). The rearrangement links TRBV6-5 to TRBJ1-1; perhaps TRBD1 as D (6 bases). The clonotype originates from a middle-aged man with alopecia areata. Some clones in this sample may be carry-over from other donors' samples. The CDR3 nucleotides are TGTGCCAGCAGTTACTCACCAGGGGCGATTGGGACTGAAGCTTTCTTT. Protein: CASSYSPGAIGTEAFF.